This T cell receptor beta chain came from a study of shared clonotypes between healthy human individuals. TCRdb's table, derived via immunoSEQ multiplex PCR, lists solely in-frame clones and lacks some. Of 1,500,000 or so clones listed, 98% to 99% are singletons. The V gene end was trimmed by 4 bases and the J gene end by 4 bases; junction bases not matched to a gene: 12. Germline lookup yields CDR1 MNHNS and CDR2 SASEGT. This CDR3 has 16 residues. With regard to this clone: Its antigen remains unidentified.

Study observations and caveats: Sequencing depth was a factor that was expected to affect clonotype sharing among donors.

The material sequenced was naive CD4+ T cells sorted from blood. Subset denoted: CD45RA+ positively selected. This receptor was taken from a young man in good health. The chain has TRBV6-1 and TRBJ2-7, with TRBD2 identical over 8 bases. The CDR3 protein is CASSALSVAGIYEQYF. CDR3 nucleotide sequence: TGTGCCAGCAGTGCTTTATCGGTAGCGGGAATTTACGAGCAGTACTTC.